This TCR beta chain was profiled in a study of blood T cell repertoires in COVID-19. Study-wide context: Material from acute and convalescent COVID-19 was sourced from the United States, Italy and Spain. T cells, B-cell-depleted T cells, or PBMCs supplied cDNA or gDNA.

As originally analysed: By means of reference gene primer amplification, nucleated cell counts were estimated. Profiling relied on immunoSEQ multiplex PCR, and the TCRdb table lists in-frame clones only, not all of them. V and J calls and clone size are copied from that table; D and trimming were computed from the DNA. The sample includes 220,000 or so clones, approximately 84% of them seen just once. The CDR3 totals 14 residues. Trimming cost V 5 bases and J 4 bases, with 10 bases left between them. Germline assignment: CDR1 SGHRS and CDR2 YFSETQ. This TCR was sampled from a woman aged 30 to 39 who had recovered from COVID-19. The chain links TRBV5-1 to TRBJ2-6; D unclear. The sequenced sample consisted of peripheral blood. CDR3 nucleotide sequence: TGCGCCAGCAGTTCAGAAGTGGGGGCCAACGTCCTGACTTTC. Translation gives CASSSEVGANVLTF.